Presented here are 24 T cell receptor beta chains from one specimen sequenced in a study of sequential checkpoint blockade in melanoma. The treatment: randomized to nivolumab then ipilimumab (arm A) or the reverse (arm B). TCRdb keeps only in-frame clones here, not all; method: immunoSEQ multiplex PCR. In the table there are about 20,000 clones, 75% to 85% of which are singletons. Material: CD8+ T cells sorted from blood (inferred from file names), obtained from a patient given nivolumab and ipilimumab in sequence. The receptors were gathered from a human donor with melanoma.

The chain combines TRBV4-3 with TRBJ1-6, with D uncertain. Trimming left V 0 bases short and J 1 base short, with 19 bases between. Germline CDR1 is LGHNA and CDR2 is YSLEER. The CDR3 consists of 20 residues. The CDR3 nucleotides read TGCGCCAGCAGCCAAGATTATTGGCCGGGTGATAAGTCCTATAATTCACCCCTCCACTTT. Protein product: CASSQDYWPGDKSYNSPLHF.

The genes are TRBV6-6 and TRBJ2-5; TRBD1 aligns across 7 bases. The germline V gene has CDR1 MNHNY and CDR2 SVGAGI (reference sequence). This CDR3 is 13 amino acids long. With V trimmed by 7 bases and J by 4 bases, 6 bases remained unmatched. CDR3 protein: CASTIQGPETQYF. The CDR3, as DNA: TGTGCCAGCACCATACAGGGGCCAGAGACCCAGTACTTC.

The chain joins TRBV19 to TRBJ1-5, with D perhaps matching TRBD1 (5 bases). The V gene lost 3 bases and the J gene lost 4 bases, with 13 bases spanning the gap. Germline CDR1 is LNHDA and CDR2 is SQIVND (reference sequence). The CDR3 is made up of 15 amino acids. The DNA for the CDR3 is TGTGCCAGTAGTATTCGGGGGGGGAATAATCAGCCCCAGCATTTT. The encoded protein is CASSIRGGNNQPQHF.

The table lists this clone with a count of one. The chain links TRBV28 to TRBJ1-2; 8 bases line up with TRBD1. The CDR3 runs to 15 residues. The V gene's germline CDR1 is MDHEN and CDR2 SYDVKM. V lost 5 bases, J lost 1 base, and 6 bases stayed unmatched. The CDR3 loop reads CASSHGTGNNYGYTF. CDR3 DNA sequence: TGTGCCAGCAGTCATGGGACAGGCAATAACTATGGCTACACCTTC.

The rearrangement links TRBV6-6 to TRBJ2-1, with 10 bases matching TRBD2. The CDR3 covers 16 residues. Germline values: CDR1 MNHNY, CDR2 SVGAGI (reference sequence). The J segment lost 2 bases and the V segment lost 1 base, leaving 2 bases of the junction unmatched. This chain's CDR3 is CASSYLAGGPYNEQFF. The CDR3 DNA sequence: TGTGCCAGCAGTTACTTAGCGGGGGGACCCTACAATGAGCAGTTCTTC.

The rearrangement links TRBV19 to TRBJ2-7; D is possibly TRBD2 (6 bases). With 3 bases removed from V and 4 bases from J, the gap between germline ends came to 13 bases. The germline V gene has CDR1 LNHDA and CDR2 SQIVND (reference sequence). This CDR3 has 14 residues. Here the CDR3 reads CASSIYAGTYEQYF. DNA of the CDR3: TGTGCCAGTAGTATTTATGCGGGAACTTACGAGCAGTACTTC.

This clone has only one observation. The V and J genes are TRBV6-6 and TRBJ1-1; no firm D call. Trimming removed 7 bases from V and 5 bases from J, with 17 bases in between. From germline, CDR1 is MNHNY and CDR2 SVGAGI (reference sequence). The CDR3 contains 14 residues. CDR3 sequence (DNA): TGTGCCAGCAATCCCCGGGAGACGGGTACTGAAGCTTTCTTT. This sequence encodes CASNPRETGTEAFF.

The V and J genes are TRBV7-9 and TRBJ2-7, with 8 bases fitting TRBD1. CDR1 SEHNR and CDR2 FQNEAQ come from the germline V gene (reference sequence). The CDR3 totals 13 residues. V lost 6 bases and J lost 4; bases outside the gene matches: 5. The CDR3 DNA follows: TGTGCCAGCAGGGCCGGGACAGGATACGAGCAGTACTTC. It is translated as CASRAGTGYEQYF.

This clone was observed once. The chain has TRBV29-1 and TRBJ1-3, with a possible D match to TRBD1 (5 bases). CDR1 and CDR2 (germline): SQVTM, ANQGSEA. This CDR3 contains 13 residues. V was shortened by 3 bases and J by 2 bases, with 8 bases between the two germline ends. CDR3 DNA: TGCAGCGTTGAGGCGGGGGCTGGAAACACCATATATTTT. This encodes CSVEAGAGNTIYF.

For this clone: Other nucleotide sequences from this sample produce the same CDR3. The chain combines TRBV21-1 with TRBJ1-1. TRBV21-1 is flagged as a pseudogene. The CDR3 extends over 16 amino acids. This chain's CDR3 is CASSKGCRRARTEAFF. DNA for the CDR3: TGCGCCAGCAGCAAAGGGTGTCGGAGAGCGAGGACTGAAGCTTTCTTT.

DNA of the CDR3: TGTGCCAGCAGCTTGAAGCGGGGGGCCTCCTACGAGCAGTACTTC. Its translation: CASSLKRGASYEQYF. The chain uses TRBV11-2 and TRBJ2-7, with 9 bases lining up with TRBD2. The CDR3 has 15 amino acids. V shed 3 bases and J 0 bases; nucleotides not matched to a gene: 3. Looked up from germline, CDR1 is SGHAT and CDR2 is FQNNGV.

This chain links TRBV6-5 with TRBJ2-7, with D tentatively TRBD2 (7 bases). The CDR3 is 15 amino acids. The germline V gene encodes CDR1 MNHEY and CDR2 SVGAGI. V lost 2 bases and J 1 base, leaving 12 bases between the germline ends. CDR3 residues: CASSYRGAESYEQYF. The CDR3 DNA follows: TGTGCCAGCAGTTACCGGGGGGCAGAGTCCTACGAGCAGTACTTC.

This clone showed up just a few times. The J gene is TRBJ2-7, the V gene TRBV10-3; possible D gene TRBD2, 6 bases. The germline V gene encodes CDR1 ENHRY and CDR2 SYGVKD. The CDR3 runs to 12 residues. The V end lost 7 bases, the J end lost 6 bases, and 13 bases lay between the germline ends. The CDR3 reads CAITTGVGEQYF. As DNA, the CDR3 is TGTGCCATCACTACGGGGGTTGGCGAGCAGTACTTC.

The gene calls are TRBV13 and TRBJ2-3; 7 positions match TRBD2. V was pared by 5 bases and J by 3 bases, with 14 bases of the junction left unmatched. CDR1 is PRHDT, CDR2 FYEKMQ, per germline (reference sequence). The CDR3 runs to 17 residues. The CDR3 nucleotides are TGTGCCAGCAGCCCAACCGGACTAGGTCCATCGACAGATACGCAGTATTTT. Translation gives CASSPTGLGPSTDTQYF.

The chain couples TRBV5-1 to TRBJ1-1; a possible D gene is TRBD1 (6 bases). The germline gives CDR1 SGHRS, CDR2 YFSETQ. CDR3 length: 15 residues. Trimming pared 4 bases from V and 0 bases from J, leaving 13 bases between. The CDR3 nucleotides read TGCGCCAGCAGCGCCCGCACAGGGCTGAACACTGAAGCTTTCTTT. It specifies CASSARTGLNTEAFF.

This chain uses TRBV13 with TRBJ2-3; TRBD1 matches 11 bases. Germline CDR1 is PRHDT and CDR2 is FYEKMQ (reference sequence). The CDR3 contains 16 residues. V trimming: 1 base; J trimming: 5 bases; junction bases outside the gene matches: 5. The CDR3 sequence is CASSLVDRGLLDTQYF. CDR3 sequence (DNA): TGTGCCAGCAGCTTAGTGGACAGGGGGCTGTTAGATACGCAGTATTTT.

The chain uses TRBV19 and TRBJ1-5; TRBD1 might be the D (6 bases). CDR3 size: 17 residues. Germline CDR1 and CDR2: LNHDA and SQIVND (reference sequence). V was shortened by 5 bases and J by 0 bases, with 17 bases between the two germline ends. CDR3 DNA sequence: TGTGCCAGTAGTGGGGTCGGGACATTTTATAGCAATCAGCCCCAGCATTTT. It encodes CASSGVGTFYSNQPQHF.

This clone was counted once. The chain combines TRBV27 with TRBJ2-1; TRBD1 matches at 11 bases. The CDR3 is 14 amino acids. V lost 3 bases to trimming and J lost 6 bases; unmatched junction nucleotides: 1. From germline, CDR1 is MNHEY and CDR2 SMNVEV (reference sequence). The CDR3 bases are TGTGCCAGCAGTTTGGGACAGGGGGGCAATGAGCAGTTCTTC. It specifies CASSLGQGGNEQFF.

This clone was recorded only once. This rearrangement joins TRBV28 to TRBJ2-3; possibly TRBD2 for D (6 bases). CDR3 size: 15 residues. Trimming removed 1 base from V and 3 bases from J, with 11 bases in between. Per the germline V gene, CDR1 is MDHEN and CDR2 is SYDVKM. CDR3 protein: CASSLYGGSTDTQYF. The DNA of the CDR3 is TGTGCCAGCAGTTTATACGGGGGAAGTACAGATACGCAGTATTTT.

This chain joins TRBV30 and TRBJ1-4; TRBD1 might be the D (5 bases). Trimming left V 2 bases short and J 3 bases short, with 22 bases between. Germline values: CDR1 GTSNPN, CDR2 SVGIG (reference sequence). This CDR3 is built from 18 residues. CDR3 bases: TGTGCCTGGAGTAGTATGGAGGGGTTTCTACTTCCTAATGAAAAACTGTTTTTT. Its translation: CAWSSMEGFLLPNEKLFF.

The sample holds a few counts of this clone. This rearrangement joins TRBV6-5 to TRBJ1-4, with unresolved D. The CDR3 has 16 amino acids. Trimming left V 3 bases short and J 4 bases short, with 15 bases between. The germline gives CDR1 MNHEY, CDR2 SVGAGI. DNA of the CDR3: TGTGCCAGCAGTTATAGCACGACGGGTGTTAATGAAAAACTGTTTTTT. Translated: CASSYSTTGVNEKLFF.

The chain couples TRBV5-1 to TRBJ2-3; 9 bases map to TRBD2. The germline V gene encodes CDR1 SGHRS and CDR2 YFSETQ. Losses at the gene ends were 0 bases for V and 5 bases for J; bases not matched to a gene: 7. This CDR3 has 16 amino acids. Written as DNA, the CDR3 is TGCGCCAGCAGCTTGGCGTTAGCGGGGGTTTTAGATACGCAGTATTTT. Encoded protein: CASSLALAGVLDTQYF.

The chain combines TRBV2 with TRBJ2-1; 7 bases line up with TRBD2. V lost 1 base to trimming and J lost 3 bases; unmatched junction nucleotides: 3. The CDR3 is made up of 15 amino acids. Germline values: CDR1 SNHLY, CDR2 FYNNEI. CDR3 bases: TGTGCCAGCAGTGAAGACGGGGGGTTCTACAATGAGCAGTTCTTC. Residues: CASSEDGGFYNEQFF.

The chain combines TRBV7-8 with TRBJ2-7; the match to TRBD1 covers 11 bases. The CDR3 spans 14 residues. Looked up from germline, CDR1 is SGHVS and CDR2 is FQNEAQ. The trim removed 4 bases at V and 4 bases at J, leaving 3 bases unmatched. The CDR3 sequence is CASSSGTGGYEQYF. Written as DNA, the CDR3 is TGTGCCAGCAGCTCCGGGACAGGGGGTTACGAGCAGTACTTC.